Sequencing of this TCR beta chain was carried out in a study of shared clonotypes between healthy human individuals. There are 14 residues in the CDR3. Per the germline V gene, CDR1 is SGDLS and CDR2 is YYNGEE. V was pared by 4 bases and J by 0 bases, with 11 bases between. Measured with immunoSEQ multiplex PCR; TCRdb has only the in-frame clones, and not every one. Of 2 million to 3 million clones in the sample, 93% were seen once. This clone was seen only once. Sequencing was carried out using naive CD4+ T cells from PBMCs. Indicated subset: CD45RA+ positively selected. This TCR was sampled from a young man in good health. Some clones in this sample may be carry-over from other donors' samples. This chain joins TRBV9 and TRBJ2-7; TRBD1 is a possible D gene (6 bases). CDR3 residues: CASSTGQFSYEQYF. DNA of the CDR3: TGTGCCAGCAGCACTGGACAGTTCTCCTACGAGCAGTACTTC.